Listed here are 13 T cell receptor beta chains from one sample, sequenced in a study of human T cells and chemical hapten exposure. Unseparated into fractions, whole blood served as the source from which total RNA was extracted. In TCRdb, the 5' RACE reads were re-called with MiXCR into one record per CDR3 protein. Of about 140,000 distinct CDR3 sequences detected, roughly 4% appear once; the ten largest clones hold 1.3% to 1.5%. These receptors were taken from a female donor in good health.

This clonotype has ten or more counts. The rearrangement joins TRBV5-1 to TRBJ1-4; D is undetermined. The V end lost 4 bases, the J end lost 6 bases, and 16 bases lay between the germline ends. The CDR3 has 15 residues. CDR1 and CDR2 from the germline V gene are SGHRS and YFSETQ. CDR3 amino acids: CASSPGPRGYEKLFF. The DNA of the CDR3 is TGCGCCAGCAGCCCAGGACCCCGAGGCTATGAAAAACTGTTTTTT.

This clonotype was observed many times. The V call is TRBV29-1, the J call TRBJ1-1; D not certain. The CDR3 runs to 12 residues. CDR1 is SQVTM, CDR2 ANQGSEA, per germline. Between the trimmed V and J ends, which lost 7 bases and 2 bases, there was a span of 11 bases. CDR3 nucleotides: TGCAGCGCGATAGTGGTCAACACTGAAGCTTTCTTT. This codes for CSAIVVNTEAFF. Combining the CDR3 with reference TRBV29-1 and TRBJ1-1 gives the whole variable domain SAVISQKPSRDICQRGTSLTIQCQVDSQVTMMFWYRQQPGQSLTLIATANQGSEATYESGFVIDKFPISRPNLTFSTLTVSNMSPEDSSIYLCSAIVVNTEAFFGQGTRLTVV.

This clonotype was detected many times. V gene TRBV5-1 combines with J gene TRBJ2-5; the D is unclear. Per germline, CDR1 SGHRS and CDR2 YFSETQ. V gave up 4 bases and J gave up 3 bases, with 19 bases separating them. The CDR3 is 16 amino acids. DNA of the CDR3: TGCGCCAGCAGCCCGGATCTGACGGACCTCAAAGAGACCCAGTACTTC. It specifies CASSPDLTDLKETQYF.

This clonotype has at least ten counts. This chain uses TRBV2 with TRBJ2-5; 9 positions match TRBD2. V lost 4 bases to trimming and J lost 4 bases; unmatched junction nucleotides: 4. CDR3 length: 14 amino acids. The germline V gene encodes CDR1 SNHLY and CDR2 FYNNEI. CDR3 in amino acids: CASSGLAGSETQYF. CDR3 coding DNA: TGTGCCAGCAGTGGGCTAGCGGGGTCAGAGACCCAGTACTTC.

In its sample, this clonotype was seen many times. J is TRBJ2-1 and V is TRBV28; no clear D gene. The CDR3 runs to 12 residues. CDR1 is MDHEN and CDR2 is SYDVKM in the germline V gene. V lost 8 bases to trimming and J lost 15 bases, with 20 bases between them. Here the CDR3 reads CASPLTPAIPFF. The CDR3 region has the DNA TGTGCCAGCCCCTTAACCCCTGCGATCCCGTTCTTC.

Comment on this clonotype: A much larger clone lies a single base off, so this may be a read error. This chain uses TRBV7-2 with TRBJ2-3; D may be TRBD1 (7 bases). Germline V gene lookup returns CDR1 SGHTA and CDR2 FQGNSA. The CDR3 spans 17 residues. CDR3 in amino acids: CASSPPIRGASTDMQYF. In DNA, the CDR3 is TGTGCCAGCAGCCCCCCCATCAGGGGGGCTAGCACAGATATGCAGTATTTT.

This clonotype was counted ten times or more. The rearrangement uses TRBV20-1 and TRBJ1-1; D gene ambiguous. The V end lost 0 bases, the J end lost 10 bases, and 15 bases lay between the germline ends. This CDR3 region has 13 residues. Germline loops: CDR1 DFQATT, CDR2 SNEGSKA (reference sequence). The CDR3 coding sequence is TGCAGTGCTAGAGAGCTCTTTATGGGTCGAGCTTTCTTT. This sequence encodes CSARELFMGRAFF.

In its sample, this clonotype was seen many times. This sequence joins TRBV7-2 and TRBJ2-1; D possibly corresponds to TRBD1 (5 bases). CDR1 and CDR2 from the germline V gene are SGHTA and FQGNSA. This CDR3 contains 13 residues. Trimming took off 1 base at V and 12 bases at J, with 13 bases between the two ends. CDR3 DNA sequence: TGTGCCAGCAGCTTAGGCCCGGATAGGGGGCAGTTCTTC. Amino acid sequence: CASSLGPDRGQFF.

This clonotype was observed at least ten times. The chain combines TRBV4-1 with TRBJ2-3; the D is unclear. The CDR3 loop spans 15 amino acids. CDR1 is MGHRA, CDR2 YSYEKL, per germline. With 1 base removed from V and 4 bases from J, the gap between germline ends came to 12 bases. The DNA for the CDR3 is TGCGCCAGCAGCCAAGGGTTCCCGCAGCCAGATACGCAGTATTTT. This sequence encodes CASSQGFPQPDTQYF.

This clonotype was counted many times. This sequence joins TRBV28 and TRBJ2-2; D is uncertain. There are 14 residues in the CDR3. CDR1 MDHEN and CDR2 SYDVKM come from the germline V gene. Trimming removed 2 bases from V and 1 base from J, with 5 bases in between. CDR3 DNA sequence: TGTGCCAGCAGTTTAAGCAGGAACACCGGGGAGCTGTTTTTT. Translation gives CASSLSRNTGELFF.

In this sample, this clonotype turned up many times. The J gene is TRBJ2-3, the V gene TRBV28; 8 nucleotides line up with TRBD1. The CDR3 has 15 residues. The germline V gene has CDR1 MDHEN and CDR2 SYDVKM. V lost 5 bases to trimming and J lost 5 bases; unmatched junction nucleotides: 9. CDR3: CASSPGDRRRDTQYF. For the CDR3, the DNA is TGTGCCAGCAGTCCCGGGGACAGGAGAAGAGATACGCAGTATTTT.

This clonotype was seen at least ten times. The chain employs TRBV7-9 and TRBJ2-3; 9 bases map to TRBD2. The CDR3 contains 17 residues. The germline V gene encodes CDR1 SEHNR and CDR2 FQNEAQ (reference sequence). With 2 bases clipped from V and 6 bases from J, the junction kept 12 bases outside the gene matches. The CDR3 nucleotides are TGTGCCAGCAGCTTATTCGGGGTTGGACTAGCGAGTGATACGCAGTATTTT. It codes for CASSLFGVGLASDTQYF.

This clonotype was seen many times. The CDR3 DNA reads as TGTGCCAGCTCACCACCCAGTAGGTACAATGAGCAGTTCTTC. Translated, it gives CASSPPSRYNEQFF. The rearrangement links TRBV18 to TRBJ2-1, with D unresolved. Germline assignment: CDR1 KGHSH and CDR2 LQKENI. The CDR3 is 14 amino acids. Trimming removed 0 bases from V and 4 bases from J, with 7 bases in between.